This T cell receptor beta chain was identified during a study of cytotoxic CD8 clonotypes in ibrutinib-treated CLL. V gave up 6 bases and J gave up 4 bases, with 10 bases separating them. CDR1 and CDR2 from the germline V gene are LNHDA and SQIVND (reference sequence). There are 13 residues in the CDR3. Sequencing was designed to attain a depth spanning 1 in 200,000 to 1 in 1 million T cells. Profiled with immunoSEQ multiplex PCR; TCRdb holds only in-frame clones, not every one. The sample records over 100,000 clones, 70% to 90% being singletons. The V and J genes are TRBV19 and TRBJ1-5; the D gene is possibly TRBD1 (5 bases). The sample in question was PBMCs, obtained after 24 months of ibrutinib treatment. The sequence came from a human donor with chronic lymphocytic leukemia. The CDR3 DNA reads as TGTGCCAGTAGCGGGGGTCCTAATCAGCCCCAGCATTTT. Its translation is CASSGGPNQPQHF.